The rows below give T cell receptor beta chains drawn from one sample of a study of tumor-infiltrating lymphocytes in primary liver carcinoma. From the multiplex PCR reads, TCRdb called clonotypes with MiXCR, one entry per CDR3 protein. Seen here are about 330,000 distinct CDR3 sequences, around 60% observed once, and the top ten hold roughly 6.5%. Sequencing input: peripheral blood. Receptors originate from a middle-aged man with primary liver carcinoma and hepatitis B virus infection. Both conserved end residues are part of each CDR3. D genes are given only for firm matches. Expanded clones get a size class; other rows say once, few or many, or leave the size out.

TRBV28	TRBJ2-1	TRBD2	-	CASSRGGWNGQFF	TGTGCCAGCAGTCGGGGGGGATGGAATGGGCAGTTCTTC
TRBV4-1	TRBJ2-2	TRBD1	-	CASNHLDRGLIGELLF	TGCGCCAGCAACCATCTGGACAGGGGGTTAATCGGGGAGCTGCTTTTT
TRBV5-1	TRBJ2-7	TRBD2	-	CASSFARTSGTYELYF	TGCGCCAGCAGCTTCGCCAGGACTAGCGGAACCTACGAGCTGTACTTC
TRBV6-1	TRBJ2-7	-	few	CASRRRVGNSHYEQYF	TGTGCCAGCAGAAGGAGGGTCGGGAACTCCCACTACGAGCAGTACTTC
TRBV19	TRBJ1-1	TRBD1	-	CASGGDRRYTEAFF	TGTGCCAGTGGGGGGGACAGAAGATACACTGAAGCTTTCTTT
TRBV6-2/TRBV6-3	TRBJ2-1	TRBD2	many	CASSLAGDAHNEQFF	TGTGCCAGCAGTTTAGCGGGAGATGCCCACAATGAGCAGTTCTTC
TRBV11-2	TRBJ2-7	-	medium-sized	CASSLRGNYYEQYF	TGTGCCAGCAGCCTACGAGGGAACTATTACGAGCAGTACTTC
TRBV7-9	TRBJ2-4	-	few	CASSLALPSRDIQYF	TGTGCCAGCAGCTTAGCGCTGCCCAGTAGGGACATTCAGTACTTC
TRBV12-3/TRBV12-4	TRBJ2-5	-	many	CASSLDLAGETQYF	TGTGCCAGCAGTTTAGATCTAGCCGGAGAGACCCAGTACTTC
TRBV19	TRBJ2-1	-	-	CANSNRADRAYNEQFF	TGTGCCAATAGCAACAGAGCGGATAGAGCTTACAATGAGCAGTTCTTC
TRBV29-1	TRBJ2-3	-	once	CSVPTWGTSTDTKYF	TGCAGCGTACCAACCTGGGGGACCTCCACAGATACGAAGTATTTT
TRBV11-2	TRBJ2-5	TRBD1	-	CTSSQRDRGVETQYF	TGTACCAGCAGCCAACGGGACAGGGGAGTGGAGACCCAGTACTTC
TRBV7-9	TRBJ2-1	TRBD1	few	CASSSTGTEIFIEQFF	TGTGCCAGCAGCTCCACCGGGACAGAAATTTTCATTGAGCAGTTCTTC
TRBV7-8	TRBJ2-1	TRBD1	-	CASSPGTGGRNEQFF	TGTGCCAGCAGCCCAGGGACAGGGGGTAGGAATGAGCAGTTCTTC
TRBV12-3/TRBV12-4	TRBJ1-1	-	-	CASRTTTVGTEASF	TGTGCCAGCAGGACCACGACAGTGGGGACTGAAGCTTCCTTT
TRBV13	TRBJ2-3	-	-	CASKGSEISADTQYF	TGTGCCAGCAAAGGTAGCGAGATTAGCGCAGATACGCAGTATTTT
TRBV24-1	TRBJ2-1	-	-	CATSDRGSRNEQFF	TGTGCCACCAGTGACCGCGGCTCTCGGAATGAGCAGTTCTTC
TRBV6-1	TRBJ2-3	TRBD2	-	CASNEARASGAITDTQYF	TGTGCCAGCAATGAAGCGCGGGCTAGCGGGGCCATCACAGATACGCAGTATTTT
TRBV5-1	TRBJ2-5	-	-	CASSAQLSTTWYQETQYF	TGCGCCAGCAGCGCGCAACTGTCAACCACCTGGTACCAAGAGACCCAGTACTTC
TRBV12-3/TRBV12-4	TRBJ2-7	-	few	CASSQKPGTGSYEQYF	TGTGCCAGCAGCCAGAAACCCGGGACTGGATCCTACGAGCAGTACTTC
TRBV24-1	TRBJ2-7	TRBD1	-	CATSEQGAGEQYF	TGTGCCACCAGTGAACAGGGGGCCGGTGAGCAGTACTTC
TRBV5-6	TRBJ1-2	-	-	CASSLGTSDGYTF	TGTGCCAGCAGCTTGGGGACCAGTGATGGGTACACCTTC
TRBV6-2/TRBV6-3	TRBJ2-7	-	many	CASSPRDTSYEQYF	TGTGCCAGCAGTCCCCGGGACACATCCTACGAGCAGTACTTC
TRBV2	TRBJ2-7	-	-	CASTTLMEGGEQYF	TGTGCCAGCACGACCCTTATGGAGGGGGGCGAGCAGTACTTC
TRBV29-1	TRBJ2-7	TRBD2	many	CSVARRLAGPSYEQYF	TGCAGCGTCGCAAGGCGACTAGCGGGCCCCTCCTACGAGCAGTACTTC
TRBV7-2	TRBJ2-7	TRBD2	once	CASSRTSGRRVLYEQYF	TGTGCCAGCAGCCGGACTAGCGGGAGACGGGTCCTTTACGAGCAGTACTTC
TRBV11-2	TRBJ2-5	TRBD2	many	CASSTLAGGQETQYF	TGTGCCAGCAGCACACTAGCGGGAGGACAAGAGACCCAGTACTTC
TRBV11-2	TRBJ2-2	-	-	CASSWSQNTVELSF	TGTGCCAGCAGCTGGTCGCAAAACACCGTGGAGCTGTCTTTT
TRBV18	TRBJ1-2	TRBD1	few	CASSPDREYGYTF	TGTGCCAGCTCACCGGACAGGGAGTATGGCTACACCTTC
TRBV24-1	TRBJ2-5	-	few	CATSGLSGTATETQYF	TGTGCCACCAGTGGCCTTTCCGGGACCGCCACGGAGACCCAGTACTTC
TRBV4-3	TRBJ2-3	TRBD2	-	CASGALADSTDTQYF	TGCGCCAGCGGCGCCCTAGCGGATAGCACAGATACGCAGTATTTT
TRBV6-5	TRBJ2-6	-	-	CASRLDSGVGSGANVLTF	TGTGCCAGCCGGCTAGACAGTGGAGTCGGCTCTGGGGCCAACGTCCTGACTTTC
TRBV11-2	TRBJ2-5	-	-	CASRLDETGIQETQYF	TGTGCCAGCAGATTAGATGAAACAGGGATCCAAGAGACCCAGTACTTC
TRBV6-5	TRBJ2-7	-	few	CASARGSYEQYF	TGTGCCAGCGCCAGGGGCTCCTACGAGCAGTACTTC
TRBV19	TRBJ2-1	-	-	CASTAGGEPYNVQFF	TGTGCCAGTACCGCCGGCGGGGAACCCTACAATGTGCAGTTCTTC
TRBV11-2	TRBJ2-1	TRBD2	many	CASSLAGGLAGGSEQFF	TGTGCCAGCAGCTTAGCTGGAGGACTAGCGGGAGGTAGTGAGCAGTTCTTC
TRBV5-1	TRBJ2-1	TRBD1	-	CASSFGTGGHEQFF	TGCGCCAGCAGCTTCGGGACAGGGGGACATGAGCAGTTCTTC
TRBV5-1	TRBJ2-7	-	-	CASKGQWYEQYF	TGCGCCAGCAAGGGTCAGTGGTACGAGCAGTACTTC
TRBV11-2	TRBJ2-1	TRBD2	once	CASSLGRAPGREFF	TGTGCCAGTAGCTTGGGAAGGGCCCCCGGGAGGGAGTTCTTC
TRBV7-9	TRBJ2-5	-	-	CAGSWTASETQYF	TGTGCCGGCAGCTGGACAGCTTCCGAGACCCAGTACTTC
TRBV11-2	TRBJ2-7	-	-	CTSSLSSVAYEQYF	TGTACCAGCAGCTTAAGTTCAGTGGCCTACGAGCAGTACTTC
TRBV12-3/TRBV12-4	TRBJ2-7	-	few	CASTPPEVPLREQYF	TGTGCCAGCACCCCACCCGAGGTACCCTTACGCGAGCAGTACTTC
TRBV11-2	TRBJ2-1	-	many	CASSLDFSGGSDNEQFF	TGTGCCAGCAGCTTAGATTTTTCAGGTGGGAGCGACAATGAGCAGTTCTTC
TRBV7-9	TRBJ1-2	-	-	CATSGETGTF	TGTGCCACCAGTGGAGAAACAGGGACCTTC
TRBV7-3	TRBJ2-2	-	once	CVSSTYYGELFF	TGTGTCAGCAGCACGTACTACGGGGAGCTGTTTTTT